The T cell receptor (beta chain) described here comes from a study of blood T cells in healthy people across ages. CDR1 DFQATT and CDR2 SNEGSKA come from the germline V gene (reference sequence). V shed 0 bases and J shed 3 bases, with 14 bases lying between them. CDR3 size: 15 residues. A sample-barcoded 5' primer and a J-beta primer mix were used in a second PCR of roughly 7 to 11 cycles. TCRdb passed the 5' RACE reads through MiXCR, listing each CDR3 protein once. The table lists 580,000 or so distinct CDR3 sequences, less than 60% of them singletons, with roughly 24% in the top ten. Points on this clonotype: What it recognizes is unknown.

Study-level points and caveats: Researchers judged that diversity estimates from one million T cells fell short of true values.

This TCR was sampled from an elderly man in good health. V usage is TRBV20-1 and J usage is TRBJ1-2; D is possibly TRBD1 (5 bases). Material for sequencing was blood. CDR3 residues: CSARDVLRGHYGYTF. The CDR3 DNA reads TGCAGTGCTAGAGACGTTCTGCGGGGCCACTATGGCTACACCTTC.